A selection of T cell receptor beta chains follows, all from one sample in a study of T cells in Graves' hyperthyroidism and ophthalmopathy. Each CDR3 protein gets one entry after TCRdb re-called the multiplex PCR reads with MiXCR. The profile shows about 400,000 distinct CDR3 sequences, about 14% of them singletons. The sequenced material came from blood. These receptors originate from a man aged 45-65 years with Graves' ophthalmopathy. Both conserved end residues are part of each CDR3. Each record gives: V gene, J gene, CDR3 length, CDR3 protein.

>TRBV5-5|TRBJ1-2|17
CASSLVVRQGVGYGYTF
>TRBV24-1|TRBJ2-5|15
CATSVGTGGKETQYF
>TRBV28|TRBJ1-3|12
CASSNSGNTIYF
>TRBV5-1|TRBJ2-7|14
CASSLGTGLYEQYF
>TRBV3-1|TRBJ2-7|15
CASSQGGQGAAEQYF
>TRBV20-1|TRBJ1-5|15
CSARVQATGHQPQHF
>TRBV29-1|TRBJ2-2|15
CSVKTSGSNTGELFF
>TRBV6-1|TRBJ1-6|15
CASIRGVAWDSPLHF
>TRBV5-1|TRBJ1-3|15
CASSLAGISGNTIYF
>TRBV12-3/TRBV12-4|TRBJ1-6|14
CASSLGDYNSPLHF
>TRBV7-4|TRBJ2-7|14
CASSPRLARYEQYF
>TRBV20-1|TRBJ1-1|13
CSARVGARTEAFF
>TRBV16|TRBJ1-5|11
CASSQYQPQHF
>TRBV20-1|TRBJ2-5|11
CSARAGGTQYF
>TRBV2|TRBJ2-5|11
CASSDSETQYF
>TRBV7-9|TRBJ2-1|15
CASSLLRLAGDEQFF
>TRBV10-3|TRBJ2-2|14
CAISEAGNTGELFF
>TRBV6-1|TRBJ1-2|15
CASSDSGAFNYGYTF
>TRBV7-9|TRBJ1-2|16
CASSLGQLTGRYGYTF
>TRBV24-1|TRBJ2-1|17
CATSDGTSGRKRGEQFF
>TRBV7-3|TRBJ2-2|18
CASSLTGTSNGYTGELFF
>TRBV7-9|TRBJ2-3|14
CASSLGTSADTQYF
>TRBV28|TRBJ2-5|12
CAARGNQETQYF
>TRBV19|TRBJ2-1|14
CASSSSTSYNEQFF
>TRBV6-1|TRBJ1-1|15
CASSPPRPGDTEAFF
>TRBV7-2|TRBJ2-3|16
CASSFASGMITDTQYF
>TRBV24-1|TRBJ2-6|16
CATINPQGSGANVLTF
>TRBV5-1|TRBJ1-1|15
CASSWGQGANTEAFF
>TRBV19|TRBJ1-2|14
CASSVADRGYGYTF
>TRBV5-1|TRBJ2-5|15
CASSISSGSGETQYF
>TRBV2|TRBJ2-2|12
CASSGGPLGLFF
>TRBV9|TRBJ1-6|15
CASSAPGQGNSPLHF
>TRBV6-1|TRBJ2-3|13
CASGNTGTDTQYF
>TRBV5-4|TRBJ2-3|14
CASSPGQGEDTQYF
>TRBV18|TRBJ2-2|17
CASSPNRWDRGTGELFF
>TRBV28|TRBJ2-7|14
CASSLQGGPYEQYF
>TRBV2|TRBJ2-7|12
CASSVDLGEQYF
>TRBV18|TRBJ1-1|14
CASSPGAAERGAFF
>TRBV2|TRBJ2-7|15
CASSQPGLAGDEQYF
>TRBV19|TRBJ2-5|14
CASTPGGIGETQYF
>TRBV28|TRBJ2-1|17
CASSSPSGTKTYNEQFF
>TRBV12-3/TRBV12-4|TRBJ2-5|13
CASRGRGQETQYF
>TRBV2|TRBJ2-4|14
CASSVLAGKNIQYF
>TRBV6-2/TRBV6-3|TRBJ2-1|14
CASSYSGTLNEQFF
>TRBV9|TRBJ2-3|16
CASSVGSDYRTDTQYF
>TRBV7-2|TRBJ2-3|14
CASSLYTGSDTQYF
>TRBV20-1|TRBJ2-3|14
CSAGLAGGIDTQYF
>TRBV28|TRBJ2-7|16
CASSSASGSHFREQYF
>TRBV30|TRBJ2-1|12
CAWRTGVDEQFF
>TRBV11-2|TRBJ2-7|15
CASSPLAGVGYEQYF
>TRBV12-3/TRBV12-4|TRBJ1-3|17
CASSRNHRALSGNTIYF
>TRBV5-8|TRBJ1-1|16
CASSERQGSVTGEAFF